What follows describes a single T cell receptor beta chain. Its antigen is unknown. These data are taken from a study of beta chain features in type 1 diabetes. Whole-study findings and limits: Patients' naive, central memory and regulatory TCRB repertoires appeared more alike than those of healthy donors. Lower insertion and higher deletion counts appeared at VDJ junctions in type 1 diabetes patients.

The J segment lost 5 bases and the V segment lost 5 bases, leaving 4 bases of the junction unmatched. The length of the CDR3 is 14 residues. Germline V gene sequence: CDR1 MNHEY, CDR2 SVGAGI. cDNA synthesis used the whole RNA isolate, giving expressed TCRB sequences. Mean read depth for naive, central memory and regulatory T cell samples was some 3.8 million reads. Generated by immunoSEQ multiplex PCR, the TCRdb table keeps only in-frame clones and is missing some. The data contain roughly 150,000 clones, approximately 8.1% of them singletons. The receptor was isolated from a man aged 18-30 years in good health. Sequencing input: central memory CD4+ T cells from blood. V and J are TRBV6-5 and TRBJ1-5; 9 bases are a match to TRBD1. CDR3 sequence reads: CASSPRTGDQPQHF. CDR3 sequence (DNA): TGTGCCAGCAGTCCTCGGACAGGGGATCAGCCCCAGCATTTT.